This T cell receptor (beta chain) emerged from a study of CD8 T cells in ankylosing spondylitis. Note on this clonotype: The target antigen is unknown. The germline gene is not matched at one end of the junction; a read error may be the cause.

Germline loops: CDR1 DFQATT, CDR2 SNEGSKA (reference sequence). CDR3 length: 15 residues. Quantitative 5'-RACE with molecular barcodes generated TCR beta libraries. In TCRdb, the 5' RACE reads were re-called with MiXCR into one record per CDR3 protein. The profile shows roughly 200,000 distinct CDR3 sequences, 13% of them singletons. Study-wide findings and caveats: Ankylosing spondylitis blood appeared to carry a characteristic TCR beta motif of roughly 8 highly homologous variants. Significant enrichment of disease-linked clones was reportedly seen in matched ankylosing spondylitis synovial fluid.

The sequence derives from a male donor with ankylosing spondylitis or in good health (not recorded which). The sequenced sample consisted of blood, either unsorted or a sorted T cell fraction (not recorded which). The chain carries TRBV20-1 and TRBJ2-7, with 7 bases matching TRBD2. The CDR3 protein is CCAISDSGNSYEQYF. CDR3 sequence (DNA): TGCTGTGCTATTTCCGACAGCGGGAACTCCTACGAGCAGTACTTC.